Sequencing of this T cell receptor beta chain was carried out in a study of CD8+ T cells in alopecia areata. Extracted from the samples, RNA was reverse transcribed into cDNA to serve as the sequencing template. The repertoire was sequenced with immunoSEQ multiplex PCR; TCRdb's copy has only in-frame clones and lacks some. The sample holds 120,000 or so clones, about 51% seen once. Researchers took lesional scalp punch biopsies and peripheral blood from people who were alopecia areata patients. About this clone itself: Antigen unknown.

The CDR3 is 15 residues long. J was trimmed by 4 bases and V by 6 bases; bases with no gene match: 11. Germline values: CDR1 SQVTM, CDR2 ANQGSEA. Study-level findings and limits: An increase in clonality over normal scalp was evident in lesional scalp, especially alopecia totalis/universalis.

The TCR comes from a human donor with alopecia areata. Sequenced: NKG2D-low CD8+ T cells sorted from blood. This chain links TRBV29-1 with TRBJ2-2, with 7 bases aligning to TRBD2. The CDR3 region is CSVEFGGYGTGELFF. The CDR3 DNA is TGCAGCGTCGAATTCGGGGGGTACGGCACCGGGGAGCTGTTTTTT.